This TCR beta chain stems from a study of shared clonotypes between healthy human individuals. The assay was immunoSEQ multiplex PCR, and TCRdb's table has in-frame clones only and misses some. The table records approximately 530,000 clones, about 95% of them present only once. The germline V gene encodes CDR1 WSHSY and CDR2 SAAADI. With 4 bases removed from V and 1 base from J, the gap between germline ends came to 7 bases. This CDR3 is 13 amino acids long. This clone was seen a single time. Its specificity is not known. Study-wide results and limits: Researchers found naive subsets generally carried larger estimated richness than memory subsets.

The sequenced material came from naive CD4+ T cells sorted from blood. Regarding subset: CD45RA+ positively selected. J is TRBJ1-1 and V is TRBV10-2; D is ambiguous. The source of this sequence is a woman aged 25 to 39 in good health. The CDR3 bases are TGCGCCAGCAGTGGACAAAAGAACACTGAAGCTTTCTTT. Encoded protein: CASSGQKNTEAFF.